This T cell receptor (beta chain) was identified during a study of tumor-infiltrating lymphocytes in primary liver carcinoma. Germline DNA was extracted too, while blood RNA derived from unsorted whole blood. V was clipped by 6 bases and J by 7 bases, with 12 bases between them. CDR1 is SQVTM and CDR2 is ANQGSEA in the germline V gene. The CDR3 has 11 residues. In its sample, this clonotype was seen once. This likely comes from a read error, as the CDR3 has no conserved phenylalanine or tryptophan at its end. TCR beta cDNA was reverse-transcribed from around 0.55 ug of total RNA. The reaction used a constant-region primer and ProtoScript II reverse transcriptase. Three-round nested multiplex PCR performed with slightly modified ARM-PCR produced the TCR beta libraries. Researchers ran the first two PCR rounds for around 10 cycles each with TRBV1-TRBV30 forward primers and a C-beta reverse primer. TCRdb re-derived calls from the multiplex PCR reads in MiXCR, one entry per CDR3 protein. Counted here are about 180,000 distinct CDR3 sequences, 60% occurring once; the ten biggest clones make up roughly 76%.

This clonotype was sampled from a man aged 40-55 years with primary liver carcinoma and hepatitis B virus infection. This chain joins TRBV29-1 and TRBJ1-1, with D possibly being TRBD1 (6 bases). The sample was peripheral blood. The chain's CDR3 is CSVGGGDEAFS. The CDR3 DNA reads as TGCAGCGTCGGAGGGGGGGATGAAGCTTTCTCT.